Following are 23 T cell receptor beta chains from one sample sequenced in a study of read filtering for tumor transcriptome and immune sequencing. Molecular barcoded adaptors covering alpha/delta and beta/gamma chains were used on roughly 400 ng RNA. TCRdb re-analysed the reads in MiXCR, keeping a single row per CDR3 protein. Altogether 30,000 to 40,000 distinct CDR3 sequences are present, less than 15% being singletons, with the ten largest covering around 19%. The sequencing input was a population of CD138-negative cells sorted from bone marrow. The receptors derive from a donor aged 40 or older with multiple myeloma.

This clonotype was seen more than once but under ten times. The junction departs from the called germline gene at one end, perhaps through a read error. The chain joins TRBV28 to TRBJ2-1; D is perhaps TRBD1 or TRBD2 (5 bases each). CDR1 is MDHEN and CDR2 is SYDVKM in the germline V gene. The CDR3 has 15 amino acids. The CDR3 protein is CAGRPGREVYNEQFF. In DNA, the CDR3 is TGTGCCGGCAGGCCGGGACGGGAAGTATACAATGAGCAGTTCTTC.

This clonotype showed up many times. The chain links TRBV5-6 to TRBJ2-2; D assignment may be TRBD1 or TRBD2 (5 bases each). The CDR3 is 14 residues long. Germline CDR1 and CDR2: SGHDT and YYEEEE. The germline V and J ends were trimmed by 1 base and 5 bases, with 9 bases remaining between them. The CDR3 nucleotides are TGTGCCAGCAGCTTGCGGGGCGAAACCGGGGAGCTGTTTTTT. This sequence encodes CASSLRGETGELFF.

This clonotype came up a few times. Lacking the conserved final phenylalanine or tryptophan, this CDR3 likely reflects a read error. The DNA is omitted, as the CDR3 cannot be located on it reliably, and the CDR3 follows TCRdb's listing. The chain uses TRBV29-1 and TRBJ2-1; the D call in the table, TRBD1, was not verified against the DNA. The CDR3 is 10 residues long, counting both termini. Germline V gives CDR1 SQVTM, CDR2 ANQGSEA. Here the CDR3 reads CSVAGNREFL.

The table lists this clonotype with a few counts. This rearrangement joins TRBV2 to TRBJ2-2; D remains ambiguous. V was trimmed by 6 bases and J by 2 bases, leaving 10 bases between them. Per the germline V gene, CDR1 is SNHLY and CDR2 is FYNNEI. The CDR3 sequence is 14 residues long. CDR3 DNA: TGTGCCAGCAGCCTGCAGTCCAACACCGGGGAGCTGTTTTTT. This codes for CASSLQSNTGELFF.

This clonotype occurred many times. V usage is TRBV29-1 and J usage is TRBJ2-5; 11 bases align to TRBD1. Looked up from germline, CDR1 is SQVTM and CDR2 is ANQGSEA. The CDR3 extends over 12 amino acids. J lost 5 bases, V lost 7 bases, and 3 bases had no gene match. The DNA for the CDR3 is TGCAGCGCCGGGACAGGGGGGGAGACCCAGTACTTC. Protein: CSAGTGGETQYF. The whole variable domain, remainder taken from reference TRBV29-1 and TRBJ2-5, is SAVISQKPSRDICQRGTSLTIQCQVDSQVTMMFWYRQQPGQSLTLIATANQGSEATYESGFVIDKFPISRPNLTFSTLTVSNMSPEDSSIYLCSAGTGGETQYFGPGTRLLVL.

At least ten counts were recorded for this clonotype. The chain has TRBV20-1 and TRBJ2-7; perhaps TRBD1 as D (7 bases). The germline CDR1 and CDR2 sequences are DFQATT and SNEGSKA (reference sequence). V lost 1 base and J 7 bases, leaving 11 bases between the germline ends. The CDR3 length is 12 residues. The DNA for the CDR3 is TGCAGTGCTAGAGGGCAGGGGGGTGAGCAGTACTTC. As protein: CSARGQGGEQYF.

This clonotype showed up many times. The chain employs TRBV29-1 and TRBJ1-4, with unresolved D. CDR1 and CDR2 from the germline V gene are SQVTM and ANQGSEA. CDR3 length: 14 residues. Trimming removed 7 bases from V and 3 bases from J, with 15 bases in between. Written as DNA, the CDR3 is TGCAGCGCGGGGAGCCCGGCCTCTAATGAAAAACTGTTTTTT. Translation: CSAGSPASNEKLFF.

The sample holds many counts of this clonotype. The genes are TRBV12-3 or TRBV12-4 and TRBJ1-5; 7 bases are shared with TRBD1. With V trimmed by 6 bases and J by 0 bases, 2 bases remained unmatched. CDR3 length: 14 residues. CDR3 bases: TGTGCCAGCAGACAGGGGAATAGCAATCAGCCCCAGCATTTT. This translates into CASRQGNSNQPQHF.

This clonotype was seen at least ten times. The J gene is TRBJ2-3, the V gene TRBV20-1; D uncertain. The CDR3 consists of 12 residues. Germline V CDR1 and CDR2: DFQATT, SNEGSKA (reference sequence). V dropped 7 bases and J dropped 6 bases, with 14 bases sitting between them. The DNA of the CDR3 is TGCAGTGTCGATTGGGCGAGGGATACGCAGTATTTT. The encoded protein is CSVDWARDTQYF.

This clonotype was detected ten times or more. The rearrangement links TRBV7-9 to TRBJ2-1; a weak D match, TRBD2 (5 bases). CDR1 and CDR2 from the germline V gene are SEHNR and FQNEAQ (reference sequence). CDR3 length equals 15 residues. V lost 4 bases and J lost 2, with 12 bases in between. CDR3 nucleotide sequence: TGTGCCAGCAGCTCGACTGGCGGGCCCTACAATGAGCAGTTCTTC. Translation gives CASSSTGGPYNEQFF.

V gene TRBV11-2 combines with J gene TRBJ1-2; 10 nucleotides align to TRBD1. This CDR3 region has 22 residues. With V trimmed by 0 bases and J by 8 bases, 27 bases remained unmatched. Germline-derived CDR1 and CDR2 are SGHAT and FQNNGV. In nucleotides, the CDR3 is TGTGCCAGCAGCTTAGATCAATTCGTAGTATTTGGGACAGGGGCTGAAGGTTTCGGCTACACCTTC. This translates into CASSLDQFVVFGTGAEGFGYTF.

This clonotype was counted many times. The gene calls are TRBV7-8 and TRBJ2-7; the D gene is possibly TRBD1 (6 bases). The CDR3 is 17 amino acids. Trimming removed 3 bases from V and 2 bases from J, with 20 bases in between. Looked up from germline, CDR1 is SGHVS and CDR2 is FQNEAQ. CDR3 DNA sequence: TGTGCCAGCAGCTTTTTTTCCCTAACAGGGCCCCCCTACGAGCAGTACTTC. This sequence encodes CASSFFSLTGPPYEQYF.

The chain recombines TRBV12-3 or TRBV12-4 with TRBJ2-2, with 9 bases that match TRBD2. The CDR3 runs to 11 residues. V dropped 11 bases and J dropped 17; count of bases not matched to a gene: 12. The CDR3 DNA is TGTGCCGGACTAGCGACCGAGGAGCCTTTTTTT. This translates into CAGLATEEPFF.

This clonotype was recorded at least ten times. The V gene is TRBV6-6, the J gene TRBJ2-3; D perhaps matches TRBD2 (5 bases). Between the trimmed V and J ends, which lost 10 bases and 0 bases, there was a span of 14 bases. Germline V gives CDR1 MNHNY, CDR2 SVGAGI (reference sequence). The CDR3 runs to 14 residues. This chain's CDR3 is CATTRRQSTDTQYF. The CDR3, as DNA: TGTGCCACCACTAGGCGGCAGAGCACAGATACGCAGTATTTT.

This clonotype was seen repeatedly, ten times or more. The CDR3: CASSLANRGGQGGSPLHF. CDR3 sequence (DNA): TGTGCCAGCAGCTTAGCCAACCGGGGTGGACAGGGAGGATCACCCCTCCACTTT. The chain carries TRBV7-2 and TRBJ1-6; 8 bases map to TRBD1. V shed 0 bases, J shed 10 bases, and the junction held 14 bases outside the gene matches. The CDR3 spans 18 residues. CDR1 and CDR2 from the germline V gene are SGHTA and FQGNSA.

Worth noting for this clonotype: A much larger clone differs from this one at a single base, so this may be a read error. The chain uses TRBV20-1 and TRBJ1-2, with D possibly matching TRBD1 (5 bases). Looked up from germline, CDR1 is DFQATT and CDR2 is SNEGSKA (reference sequence). The CDR3 contains 14 residues. The CDR3 protein is CSAEKGTDNYGYAF. The CDR3 DNA reads as TGCAGTGCTGAGAAAGGGACGGACAACTATGGCTACGCCTTC.

This clonotype was counted ten times or more. CDR3 sequence (DNA): TGTGCCAGCAGCTATTATCTAGCCCAGGACGGTACGCAGTATTTT. As protein: CASSYYLAQDGTQYF. J is TRBJ2-3 and V is TRBV9, with D tentatively TRBD2 (5 bases). The germline CDR1 and CDR2 sequences are SGDLS and YYNGEE. The CDR3 covers 15 residues. V lost 4 bases and J 8 bases, leaving 20 bases between the germline ends.

This clonotype occurred many times. The chain is built from TRBV12-3 or TRBV12-4 and TRBJ2-5; D not certain. This CDR3 has 14 residues. V gave up 1 base and J gave up 7 bases, with 13 bases separating them. The CDR3 DNA sequence: TGTGCCAGCAGTTTAGGCTTGTCGGAAGGGACCCAGTACTTC. The encoded protein is CASSLGLSEGTQYF.

This clonotype was found many times. This sequence joins TRBV5-6 and TRBJ2-2, with 7 bases fitting TRBD1. The ends lost 1 base at V and 3 bases at J; junction bases unmatched: 6. The germline gives CDR1 SGHDT, CDR2 YYEEEE. The CDR3 is 16 residues long. CDR3: CASSLWDSGDTGELFF. As DNA, the CDR3 is TGTGCCAGCAGCTTGTGGGACAGCGGTGACACCGGGGAGCTGTTTTTT.

This clonotype was seen at least ten times. The chain joins TRBV3-1 to TRBJ1-1; TRBD1 matches 7 bases. This CDR3 contains 13 residues. From germline, CDR1 is LGHDT and CDR2 YNNKEL (reference sequence). The trim removed 0 bases at V and 11 bases at J, leaving 6 bases unmatched. The CDR3 sequence: CASSQDGTEDAFF. CDR3 bases: TGTGCCAGCAGCCAAGACGGGACAGAGGACGCTTTCTTT.

This clonotype was counted ten times or more. CDR3 DNA: TGCAGTGCGGGACAGTCTGGGGCCAACGTCCTGACTTTC. Residues: CSAGQSGANVLTF. The chain carries TRBV20-1 and TRBJ2-6; 7 bases match TRBD1. CDR1 is DFQATT, CDR2 SNEGSKA, per germline (reference sequence). CDR3 length: 13 residues. V gave up 6 bases and J gave up 1 base; unmatched junction bases: 0.

In its sample, this clonotype was seen many times. The rearrangement joins TRBV11-3 to TRBJ2-3; D uncertain. The germline V gene encodes CDR1 SGHNT and CDR2 YENEEA. The CDR3 runs to 17 residues. V gave up 1 base and J gave up 1 base, with 15 bases separating them. This CDR3 is CASSLGRVDDRTDTQYF. CDR3 bases: TGTGCCAGCAGCTTAGGTAGGGTGGACGACCGCACAGATACGCAGTATTTT.

This clonotype was recorded a few times. The chain combines TRBV30 with TRBJ1-2; D gene ambiguous. The length of the CDR3 is 12 residues. Germline V gene data show CDR1 as GTSNPN and CDR2 as SVGIG (reference sequence). Trimming removed 3 bases at V and 8 bases at J, with 13 bases between. The CDR3 region has the DNA TGTGCCTGGAGACTGCCTCCCGGGGGCTACACCTTC. Translation gives CAWRLPPGGYTF. Full variable domain (outside the CDR3, taken from reference TRBV30 and TRBJ1-2): SQTIHQWPATLVQPVGSPLSLECTVEGTSNPNLYWYRQAAGRGLQLLFYSVGIGQISSEVPQNLSASRPQDRQFILSSKKLLLSDSGFYLCAWRLPPGGYTFGSGTRLTVV.